Listed below are T cell receptor beta chains from one sample, sequenced in a study of CD8 T cells in ankylosing spondylitis. MiXCR, applied by TCRdb to the 5' RACE reads, yields one record per CDR3 protein. The data show 350,000 to 450,000 distinct CDR3 sequences, 20% to 25% seen once. Sequencing was carried out using blood, either unsorted or a sorted T cell fraction (not recorded which). These receptors originate from a male donor with ankylosing spondylitis or in good health (not recorded which). CDR3s leave out the opening cysteine and the closing phenylalanine or tryptophan. Fields, in order: J gene, V gene, CDR3 protein.

>TRBJ1-2|TRBV10-1
ATPTAINYGYT
>TRBJ2-1|TRBV12-3/TRBV12-4
ASSQGAINEQF
>TRBJ2-7|TRBV7-9
ASSPPEVPPYEQY
>TRBJ2-1|TRBV12-3/TRBV12-4
ASSFERGTYNEQF
>TRBJ2-7|TRBV9
ASSVVASGPSYEQY
>TRBJ1-5|TRBV27
ASSPGGPHQPQH
>TRBJ2-3|TRBV7-3
ASSLGGGGADTQY
>TRBJ1-5|TRBV20-1
SARVSGTLQPQH
>TRBJ2-3|TRBV7-2
ASSSSVAGGVGDTQY
>TRBJ2-1|TRBV19
ASSMVAGNEQF
>TRBJ2-1|TRBV2
ASSEGTSGGANEQF
>TRBJ2-7|TRBV2
ASNPASGAYEQY
>TRBJ2-7|TRBV12-3/TRBV12-4
ASSLPLLPEYEQY
>TRBJ1-1|TRBV6-4
ASSLGWGTEAF
>TRBJ2-3|TRBV7-6
ASSDRRSTDTQY
>TRBJ2-7|TRBV20-1
SARAEAYEQY
>TRBJ2-5|TRBV7-2
ALSLANGLAGGQETQY
>TRBJ2-1|TRBV27
ASNPLAGGGYNEQF
>TRBJ1-3|TRBV10-3
AISESITGQY
>TRBJ2-7|TRBV2
ASSEAASYEQY
>TRBJ2-7|TRBV29-1
SVEGGRESSYEQY
>TRBJ2-7|TRBV7-9
ASSLVASRGFHEQY
>TRBJ2-7|TRBV12-3/TRBV12-4
ASRGESTASYEQY
>TRBJ2-1|TRBV4-2
ASSQVLGHEQF
>TRBJ2-2|TRBV27
ASRALGTGELF
>TRBJ2-3|TRBV12-3/TRBV12-4
ASSPPGDEVTDTQY
>TRBJ2-3|TRBV28
ASSLPDGGTSTDTQY